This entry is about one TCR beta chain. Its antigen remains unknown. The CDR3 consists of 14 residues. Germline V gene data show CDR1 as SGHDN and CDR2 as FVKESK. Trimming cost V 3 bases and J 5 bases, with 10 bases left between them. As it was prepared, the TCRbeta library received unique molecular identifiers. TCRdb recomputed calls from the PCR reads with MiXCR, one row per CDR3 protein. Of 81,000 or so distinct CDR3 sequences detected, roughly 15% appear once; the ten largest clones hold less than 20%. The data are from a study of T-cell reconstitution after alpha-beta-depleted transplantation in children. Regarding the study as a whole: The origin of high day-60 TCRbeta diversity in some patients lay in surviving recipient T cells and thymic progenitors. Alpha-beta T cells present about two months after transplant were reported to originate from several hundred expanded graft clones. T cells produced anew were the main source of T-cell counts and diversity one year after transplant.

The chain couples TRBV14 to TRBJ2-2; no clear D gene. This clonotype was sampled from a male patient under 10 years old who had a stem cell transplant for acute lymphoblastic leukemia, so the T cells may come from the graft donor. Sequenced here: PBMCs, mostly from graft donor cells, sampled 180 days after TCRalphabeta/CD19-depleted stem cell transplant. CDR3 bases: TGTGCCAGCAGCCACCGGAAGAAAACCGGGGAGCTGTTTTTT. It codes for CASSHRKKTGELFF.